The 15 T cell receptor beta chains given below trace back to one sample, sequenced in a study of T cells in Graves' hyperthyroidism and ophthalmopathy. From RNA transcripts, TCR beta CDR3 regions were amplified. The study used the HTBI primer set for a first-round RT-PCR of the TCR CDR3. From the multiplex PCR reads, TCRdb called clonotypes with MiXCR, one entry per CDR3 protein. Counted here are more than 300,000 distinct CDR3 sequences, roughly 17% occurring once; the ten biggest clones make up around a third. Sequenced input: blood. The receptors stem from a woman aged 25 to 39 with Graves' hyperthyroidism that later progressed to Graves' ophthalmopathy.

This clonotype was detected ten times or more. This rearrangement joins TRBV6-1 to TRBJ2-2; 7 positions agree with TRBD1. CDR1 is MNHNS and CDR2 is SASEGT in the germline V gene. The V segment lost 5 bases and the J segment 5 bases; nucleotides outside the gene matches: 8. The CDR3 has 15 amino acids. CDR3 sequence reads: CASSQNRGRTGELFF. For the CDR3, the DNA is TGTGCCAGCAGTCAGAACAGGGGTCGGACCGGGGAGCTGTTTTTT.

This clonotype was found a few times. The chain links TRBV10-2 to TRBJ1-1; maybe TRBD1 (5 bases). This CDR3 is 17 amino acids long. Trimming removed 3 bases at V and 2 bases at J, with 19 bases between. Germline CDR1 and CDR2: WSHSY and SAAADI. The CDR3 loop is CASSDSPGGGFNTEAFF. CDR3 sequence (DNA): TGCGCCAGCAGTGACAGTCCGGGGGGGGGATTCAACACTGAAGCTTTCTTT.

This clonotype was detected ten times or more. The V call is TRBV3-1, the J call TRBJ2-2; possibly TRBD1 for D (6 bases). This CDR3 contains 15 residues. Germline CDR1 LGHDT, CDR2 YNNKEL (reference sequence). V lost 3 bases, J lost 0 bases, and 8 bases lay in between. Here the CDR3 reads CASSHGGPNTGELFF. CDR3 in DNA: TGTGCCAGCAGCCATGGGGGCCCGAACACCGGGGAGCTGTTTTTT.

This clonotype was picked up many times. The J gene is TRBJ1-4, the V gene TRBV9; 7 bases are shared with TRBD1. The germline V gene encodes CDR1 SGDLS and CDR2 YYNGEE. J gave up 7 bases and V 6 bases, and 12 bases lay outside the gene matches. This CDR3 has 15 amino acids. The CDR3 DNA sequence: TGTGCCAGCACCAAGTTCGGGACAGCCGGTGAAAAACTGTTTTTT. This codes for CASTKFGTAGEKLFF.

This clonotype was seen a few times. The gene calls are TRBV5-1 and TRBJ2-7, with 8 nucleotides matching TRBD1. CDR1 and CDR2 (germline): SGHRS, YFSETQ. V trimming: 1 base; J trimming: 5 bases; junction bases outside the gene matches: 8. This CDR3 has 15 residues. The CDR3 region has the DNA TGCGCCAGCAGCTTGAGACAGGGGATCCTCCACGAGCAGTACTTC. Its translation: CASSLRQGILHEQYF.

CDR3 amino acids: CACSSGSVDNEQFF. In DNA form, the CDR3 reads TGTGCCTGCTCCAGCGGGAGCGTCGACAATGAGCAGTTCTTC. The genes are TRBV27 and TRBJ2-1, with 8 nucleotides matching TRBD2. The CDR3 is made up of 14 amino acids. Germline values: CDR1 MNHEY, CDR2 SMNVEV (reference sequence). The V segment lost 11 bases and the J segment 5 bases; nucleotides outside the gene matches: 11.

Many counts were recorded for this clonotype. The chain joins TRBV6-1 to TRBJ1-6, with D unresolved. The CDR3 spans 14 residues. Trimming took 5 bases from V and 13 from J, leaving 18 bases between them. The germline CDR1 and CDR2 sequences are MNHNS and SASEGT. The CDR3 loop is CASSLRDPIHPLHF. In DNA, the CDR3 is TGTGCCAGCAGTCTCCGGGATCCTATTCACCCCCTCCACTTT.

The sample holds many counts of this clonotype. The chain uses TRBV2 and TRBJ2-1; D ambiguous. The V gene lost 6 bases and the J gene lost 5 bases, with 5 bases spanning the gap. Germline assignment: CDR1 SNHLY and CDR2 FYNNEI. There are 11 residues in the CDR3. This CDR3 is CASRRDNEQFF. CDR3 coding DNA: TGTGCCAGCAGAAGGGACAATGAGCAGTTCTTC.

This clonotype was counted many times. This rearrangement joins TRBV29-1 to TRBJ2-7, with D uncertain. The germline V gene has CDR1 SQVTM and CDR2 ANQGSEA. This CDR3 region has 13 residues. Trimming left V 3 bases short and J 2 bases short, with 11 bases between. This chain's CDR3 is CSVDVEEPYEQYF. The CDR3 DNA follows: TGCAGCGTTGACGTAGAGGAGCCCTACGAGCAGTACTTC.

This clonotype has at least ten counts. This rearrangement joins TRBV27 to TRBJ1-4; D call uncertain. Deletions cut 2 bases from V and 10 bases from J, with 14 bases between. The CDR3 loop spans 14 amino acids. Germline CDR1 and CDR2: MNHEY and SMNVEV (reference sequence). DNA of the CDR3: TGTGCCAGCAGTTTAGGGCAGGTGGGAGGAAAACTGTTTTTT. Its translation: CASSLGQVGGKLFF.

The sample holds many counts of this clonotype. The V and J genes are TRBV2 and TRBJ2-7; D call uncertain. CDR1 and CDR2 from the germline V gene are SNHLY and FYNNEI. This CDR3 is 11 amino acids long. V lost 3 bases to trimming and J lost 5 bases, with 5 bases between them. CDR3: CASSESDEQYF. The CDR3 DNA is TGTGCCAGCAGTGAGTCCGACGAGCAGTACTTC.

About this clonotype: Possible read error: a much larger clone is one base away. The chain employs TRBV27 and TRBJ1-1; possible D gene TRBD1, 6 bases. The V gene's germline CDR1 is MNHEY and CDR2 SMNVEV (reference sequence). The CDR3 spans 15 residues. V was clipped by 6 bases and J by 5 bases, with 19 bases between them. CDR3 bases: TGTGCCAGCAGCCCAATAGGGGGGCGGGGAACTGAAGCTTTCTTT. Its protein product is CASSPIGGRGTEAFF.

This clonotype was seen ten or more times. The genes are TRBV6-5 and TRBJ2-3, with no clear D. Germline-derived CDR1 and CDR2 are MNHEY and SVGAGI. The CDR3 contains 14 residues. Trimming shortened V by 3 bases and J by 4 bases, and 11 bases separated the two germline ends. As DNA, the CDR3 is TGTGCCAGCAGTTATAGGGCCCCTCCAGATACGCAGTATTTT. Translating it yields CASSYRAPPDTQYF.

The chain carries TRBV3-1 and TRBJ2-1; 11 nucleotides match TRBD1. The J segment lost 0 bases and the V segment lost 0 bases, leaving 10 bases of the junction unmatched. CDR3 length equals 20 residues. The V gene's germline CDR1 is LGHDT and CDR2 YNNKEL (reference sequence). The CDR3 DNA follows: TGTGCCAGCAGCCAAGATTTCGGACAGGGGGCTCCGAGCTCCTACAATGAGCAGTTCTTC. Its translation is CASSQDFGQGAPSSYNEQFF.

This clonotype was seen ten or more times. The CDR3: CASSPRSVTLVYNEQFF. DNA of the CDR3: TGTGCCAGCAGCCCCCGGTCGGTCACGCTGGTCTACAATGAGCAGTTCTTC. The rearrangement uses TRBV28 and TRBJ2-1; D is undetermined. The CDR3 length is 17 residues. Germline CDR1 MDHEN, CDR2 SYDVKM. Trimming took 6 bases from V and 3 from J, leaving 21 bases between them.